Following are 13 T cell receptor beta chains from one sample sequenced in a study of PD-1 blockade in mismatch repair-deficient tumors. Assay: immunoSEQ multiplex PCR; the TCRdb copy retains only in-frame clones and omits some. The sample carries about 34,000 clones, around 80% recorded once. The input for sequencing was PBMCs, taken roughly 6 weeks after starting pembrolizumab. The source of these receptors is an adult with mismatch repair-deficient cancer.

The chain employs TRBV7-9 and TRBJ1-1, with unresolved D. CDR3 length equals 15 residues. Germline V gene lookup returns CDR1 SEHNR and CDR2 FQNEAQ (reference sequence). V shed 5 bases and J shed 4 bases, with 17 bases lying between them. CDR3 in DNA: TGTGCCAGCAGCCGCCCCGAAAGTTTCAGCACTGAAGCTTTCTTT. This encodes CASSRPESFSTEAFF.

This sequence joins TRBV5-1 and TRBJ2-6; tentatively, D is TRBD2 (5 bases). CDR1 SGHRS and CDR2 YFSETQ come from the germline V gene. The CDR3 totals 16 residues. With 4 bases removed from V and 3 bases from J, the gap between germline ends came to 14 bases. This CDR3 is CASSPAAGGGANVLTF. The CDR3, as DNA: TGCGCCAGCAGCCCTGCGGCGGGCGGTGGGGCCAACGTCCTGACTTTC.

The chain links TRBV7-9 to TRBJ1-1; D remains ambiguous. The V gene's germline CDR1 is SEHNR and CDR2 FQNEAQ (reference sequence). V lost 0 bases, J lost 1 base, and 9 bases lay in between. The CDR3 contains 15 residues. CDR3 sequence reads: CASSLALAGNTEAFF. The CDR3 DNA is TGTGCCAGCAGCTTAGCGCTCGCAGGGAACACTGAAGCTTTCTTT.

This chain uses TRBV19 with TRBJ2-7, with TRBD2 matching 8 bases. The V gene end was trimmed by 6 bases and the J gene end by 2 bases; junction bases not matched to a gene: 15. CDR1 and CDR2 from the germline V gene are LNHDA and SQIVND (reference sequence). The CDR3 has 17 residues. The CDR3 loop is CASSQKKAGAPTYEQYF. In DNA form, the CDR3 reads TGTGCCAGTAGCCAAAAGAAAGCGGGAGCTCCCACCTACGAGCAGTACTTC. Full variable domain (remainder filled in from reference TRBV19 and TRBJ2-7): DGGITQSPKYLFRKEGQNVTLSCEQNLNHDAMYWYRQDPGQGLRLIYYSQIVNDFQKGDIAEGYSVSREKKESFPLTVTSAQKNPTAFYLCASSQKKAGAPTYEQYFGPGTRLTVT.

This clone has a handful of counts. The chain is built from TRBV7-8 and TRBJ2-7; 7 bases line up with TRBD1. Germline loops: CDR1 SGHVS, CDR2 FQNEAQ. The V and J ends lost 0 bases and 2 bases, in that order; junction bases with no gene match: 4. The CDR3 loop spans 15 amino acids. CDR3 nucleotides: TGTGCCAGCAGCTTAGCGACAGGGCAACCCTACGAGCAGTACTTC. This sequence encodes CASSLATGQPYEQYF.

V usage is TRBV23-1 and J usage is TRBJ1-2; D perhaps matches TRBD1 (5 bases). TRBV23-1 is an ORF, and what it does is uncertain. V was trimmed by 3 bases and J by 2 bases, leaving 13 bases between them. The CDR3 has 15 amino acids. The CDR3, as DNA: TGCGCCAGCAGTCACCGTGCCGGGGGGAACTATGGCTACACCTTC. Its translation is CASSHRAGGNYGYTF.

The chain recombines TRBV5-1 with TRBJ1-6, with 7 bases fitting TRBD1. CDR1 SGHRS and CDR2 YFSETQ come from the germline V gene. V shed 4 bases and J 1 base; nucleotides not matched to a gene: 8. The length of the CDR3 is 17 residues. The CDR3 spells CASSRQPGQSYNSPLHF. DNA for the CDR3: TGCGCCAGCAGCCGGCAACCGGGACAGTCCTATAATTCACCCCTCCACTTT. The variable domain in full, with the rest retrieved from reference TRBV5-1 and TRBJ1-6, is KAGVTQTPRYLIKTRGQQVTLSCSPISGHRSVSWYQQTPGQGLQFLFEYFSETQRNKGNFPGRFSGRQFSNSRSEMNVSTLELGDSALYLCASSRQPGQSYNSPLHFGNGTRLTVT.

This chain links TRBV7-3 with TRBJ2-1, with 11 nucleotides matching TRBD2. There are 16 residues in the CDR3. Germline V gene data show CDR1 as SGHTA and CDR2 as FQGTGA. Trimming removed 4 bases from V and 6 bases from J; junction bases left unmatched: 8. CDR3 in amino acids: CASSYSGTSGSNEQFF. The CDR3 nucleotides are TGTGCCAGCAGCTATTCCGGGACTAGCGGTTCCAATGAGCAGTTCTTC.

This clone came up once. The rearrangement uses TRBV2 and TRBJ1-4; possibly TRBD1 for D (6 bases). V dropped 4 bases and J dropped 7 bases, with 19 bases sitting between them. Per germline, CDR1 SNHLY and CDR2 FYNNEI. The CDR3 loop spans 16 amino acids. The DNA of the CDR3 is TGTGCCAGCAGTGTCGGGGGGGGGCTACTAGGTGAAAAACTGTTTTTT. This translates into CASSVGGGLLGEKLFF.

The gene calls are TRBV5-1 and TRBJ1-1; D possibly corresponds to TRBD1 (5 bases). The CDR3 is made up of 16 amino acids. V was clipped by 5 bases and J by 6 bases, with 23 bases between them. CDR1 and CDR2 from the germline V gene are SGHRS and YFSETQ. The CDR3 sequence: CASSRGGDVRFAEAFF. DNA of the CDR3: TGCGCCAGCAGTCGGGGAGGGGACGTTAGGTTCGCTGAAGCTTTCTTT.

The chain has TRBV5-1 and TRBJ2-7; a possible D gene is TRBD1 (5 bases). V shed 4 bases and J shed 6 bases, with 11 bases lying between them. The CDR3 has 12 residues. Germline-derived CDR1 and CDR2 are SGHRS and YFSETQ. Here the CDR3 reads CASSETGREQYF. Written as DNA, the CDR3 is TGCGCCAGCAGCGAAACAGGACGCGAGCAGTACTTC.

This clone was found a few times. This rearrangement joins TRBV28 to TRBJ2-3; 9 nucleotides align to TRBD2. Trimming cost V 3 bases and J 6 bases; bases outside gene matches: 10. The CDR3 contains 16 residues. Germline V gene data show CDR1 as MDHEN and CDR2 as SYDVKM. The CDR3 reads CASSFSVAGVGDTQYF. The DNA of the CDR3 is TGTGCCAGCAGTTTCTCGGTAGCGGGAGTAGGTGATACGCAGTATTTT.

This clone has just one count. V is TRBV5-4 and J is TRBJ2-1; D gene ambiguous. This CDR3 spans 13 amino acids. The germline CDR1 and CDR2 sequences are SGHNT and YYREEE (reference sequence). Trimming shortened V by 0 bases and J by 5 bases, and 6 bases separated the two germline ends. The CDR3 spells CASSLGLDNEQFF. The CDR3 bases are TGTGCCAGCAGCTTGGGACTTGACAATGAGCAGTTCTTC.